This T cell receptor beta chain emerged from a study of blood T cell repertoires in COVID-19. As for the study in general: COVID-19 samples from acute and convalescent phases originated in the United States, Italy and Spain. PBMCs, B-cell-depleted T cells, or T cells were the source of the cDNA or gDNA that made up the material.

This CDR3 is built from 15 residues. V gave up 5 bases and J gave up 9 bases, with 21 bases separating them. The V gene's germline CDR1 is LNHDA and CDR2 SQIVND (reference sequence). In its sample, this clone was seen a few times. The data were produced by immunoSEQ multiplex PCR, yet TCRdb's version contains in-frame clones alone and is incomplete. In the table there are 150,000 or so clones, over 75% of which are singletons. Sequencing input: PBMCs or T cells enriched from blood (not recorded which). The sequence was collected from a man aged 50-60 years who had recovered from COVID-19. This sequence joins TRBV19 and TRBJ2-3; the D gene is possibly TRBD2 (6 bases). CDR3 in amino acids: CASSLEGYGMRTQYF. The CDR3 DNA reads as TGTGCCAGTAGTTTGGAGGGTTACGGGATGCGAACGCAGTATTTT.